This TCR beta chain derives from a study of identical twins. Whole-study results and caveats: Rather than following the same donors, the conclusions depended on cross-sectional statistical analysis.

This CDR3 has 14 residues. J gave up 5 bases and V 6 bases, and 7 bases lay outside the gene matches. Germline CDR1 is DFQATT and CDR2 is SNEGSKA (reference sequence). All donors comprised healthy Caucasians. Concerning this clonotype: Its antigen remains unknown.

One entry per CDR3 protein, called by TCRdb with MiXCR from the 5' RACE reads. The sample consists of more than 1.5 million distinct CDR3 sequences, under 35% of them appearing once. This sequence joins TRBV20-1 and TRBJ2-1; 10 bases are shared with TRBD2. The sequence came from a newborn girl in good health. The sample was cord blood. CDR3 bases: TGCAGTGCCGCCCGGACTAGCGGAAACAATGAGCAGTTCTTC. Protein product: CSAARTSGNNEQFF.